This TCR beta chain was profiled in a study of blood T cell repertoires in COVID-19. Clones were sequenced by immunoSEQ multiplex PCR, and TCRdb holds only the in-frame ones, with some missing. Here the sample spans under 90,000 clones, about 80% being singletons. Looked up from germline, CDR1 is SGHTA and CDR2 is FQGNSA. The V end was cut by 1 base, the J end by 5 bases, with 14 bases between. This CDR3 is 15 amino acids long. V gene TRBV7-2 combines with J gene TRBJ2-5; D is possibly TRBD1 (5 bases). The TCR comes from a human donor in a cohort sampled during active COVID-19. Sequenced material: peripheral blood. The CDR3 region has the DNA TGTGCCAGCAGCTTAGTGGCAGGGTCTTGGGAGACCCAGTACTTC. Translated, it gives CASSLVAGSWETQYF.